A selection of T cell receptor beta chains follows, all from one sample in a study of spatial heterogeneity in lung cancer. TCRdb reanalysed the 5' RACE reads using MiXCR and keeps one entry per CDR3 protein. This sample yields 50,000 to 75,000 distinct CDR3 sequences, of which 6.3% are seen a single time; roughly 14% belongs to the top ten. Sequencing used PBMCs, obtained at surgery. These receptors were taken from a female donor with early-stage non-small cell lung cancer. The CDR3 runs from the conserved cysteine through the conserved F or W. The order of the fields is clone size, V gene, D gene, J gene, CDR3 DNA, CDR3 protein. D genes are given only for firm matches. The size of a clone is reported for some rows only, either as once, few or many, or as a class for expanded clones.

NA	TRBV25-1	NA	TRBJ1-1	TGTGCCAGCAGTGGCGCTCAGAGTTGGGGAGGGAACACTGAAGCTTTCTTT	CASSGAQSWGGNTEAFF
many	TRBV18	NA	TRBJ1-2	TGTGCCAGCTCACCACCGGTTCGCAGGGGAGGAGGTGGCTACACCTTC	CASSPPVRRGGGGYTF
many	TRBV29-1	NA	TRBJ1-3	TGCAGCGTTGGCGACGACGTCTCTGGAAACACCATATATTTT	CSVGDDVSGNTIYF
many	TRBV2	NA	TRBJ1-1	TGTGCCAGCAGGGGGCCCTTGAACACTGAAGCTTTCTTT	CASRGPLNTEAFF
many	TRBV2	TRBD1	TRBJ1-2	TGTGCCAGCAGTGAATGGGGCCCACAGGGGCTTGATGATGGCTACACCTTC	CASSEWGPQGLDDGYTF
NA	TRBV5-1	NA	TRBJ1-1	TGCGCCAGCAGCTGGGAAGGCAGGACTGTGAACACTGAAGCTTTCTTT	CASSWEGRTVNTEAFF
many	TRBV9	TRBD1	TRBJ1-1	TGTGCCAGCAGCGCCACTGACAGGGTGGCTGAAGCTTTCTTT	CASSATDRVAEAFF
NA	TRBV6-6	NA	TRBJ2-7	TGTGCCAGCAGGAACTCCCGGGTAGCCCGGTCCTACGAGCAGTACTTC	CASRNSRVARSYEQYF
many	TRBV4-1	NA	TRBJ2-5	TGCGCCAGCAGCCACCCGGTCGCCCGGCCTTACCAGTACTTC	CASSHPVARPYQYF
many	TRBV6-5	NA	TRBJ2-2	TGTGCCAGCAGTTACTCTGGGGGGACGAGCACCGGGGAGCTGTTTTTT	CASSYSGGTSTGELFF
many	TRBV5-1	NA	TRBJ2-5	TGCGCCAGCAGCTCGACGTACGTGACCCAGTACTTC	CASSSTYVTQYF
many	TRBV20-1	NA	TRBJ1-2	TGCAGTGCTAGCTACGCGGGGATGGGGGCTAACTATGGCTATACCTTC	CSASYAGMGANYGYTF
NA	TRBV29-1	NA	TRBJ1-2	TGCAGCGTTGAAGAAGACGGGGATGGCTACACCTTC	CSVEEDGDGYTF
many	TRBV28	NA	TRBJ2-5	TGTGCCAGCTCACGGGCGGGGCAAGAGACCCAGTACTTC	CASSRAGQETQYF
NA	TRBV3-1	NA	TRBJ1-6	TGTGCCAGCAGCTCACGGTCTTCCCCGGGAGGTTCACCCCTCCACTTT	CASSSRSSPGGSPLHF
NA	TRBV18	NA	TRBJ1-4	TGTGCCAGCTCACCGAGGGGACCCTCAACTAATGAAAAACTGTTTTTT	CASSPRGPSTNEKLFF
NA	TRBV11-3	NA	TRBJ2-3	TGTGCCAGCAGCAGGGACTGGACAGATACGCAGTATTTT	CASSRDWTDTQYF
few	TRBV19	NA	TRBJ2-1	TGTGCCACCTCCCGGGGGGCCTCCTACAATGAGCAGTTCTTC	CATSRGASYNEQFF
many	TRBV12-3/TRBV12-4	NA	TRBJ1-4	TGTGCCAGCAGTTTAGCGCTTAAGGGGAAAAAACTGTTTTTT	CASSLALKGKKLFF
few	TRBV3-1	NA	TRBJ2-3	TGTGCCAGCAGCCGGGGGGATACGCAGTATTTT	CASSRGDTQYF
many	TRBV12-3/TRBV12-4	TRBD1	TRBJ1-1	TGTGCCAGCAGTCCCCCTGGGGGACAGAGGCACACTTTCTTT	CASSPPGGQRHTFF
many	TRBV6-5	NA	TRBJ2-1	TGTGCCAGCAGTTACTCATTAGGGATTGAGCAGTTCTTC	CASSYSLGIEQFF
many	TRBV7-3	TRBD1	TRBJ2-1	TGTGCCAGCAGCTTGTGGACAGGAGCCTACAATGAGCAGTTCTTC	CASSLWTGAYNEQFF
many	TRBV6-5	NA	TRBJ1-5	TGTGCCAGCAGTTACTCGACGGCGGGGAATCAGCCCCAGCATTTT	CASSYSTAGNQPQHF
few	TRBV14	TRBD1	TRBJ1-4	TGTGCCAGCAGCCATGATGACAGGGGCGAGGAAAAACTGTTTTTT	CASSHDDRGEEKLFF